This entry concerns a single T cell receptor beta chain. The sample is drawn from a study of cytomegalovirus exposure and HLA in healthy donors. PCR used 60 Vbeta primers and 13 Jbeta primers. Using immunoSEQ multiplex PCR, the repertoire was profiled, and TCRdb retains in-frame clones only, with some absent. The sample includes roughly 180,000 clones, 75% to 80% of them seen just once. CDR1 is LGHNT and CDR2 is FRNRAP in the germline V gene. V lost 6 bases, J lost 8 bases, and 13 bases lay in between. CDR3 length: 12 amino acids. The V gene is TRBV12-5, the J gene TRBJ1-2; D not certain. The material sequenced was PBMCs. The clonotype originates from a man aged 50 or older in good health and CMV-seropositive. The CDR3 DNA reads TGTGCTAGTGGCACAGCCCCGGGGGGCTACACCTTC. Its protein is CASGTAPGGYTF.